Described below is a single TCR beta chain sequence and its context. Antigen: not known. This sample is part of a study of T cell clonotyping in hematopoietic cell transplantation. Clones were sequenced by immunoSEQ multiplex PCR, and TCRdb holds only the in-frame ones, with some missing. Counted here are about 5,600 clones, approximately 68% occurring once; the ten biggest clones make up about 30%. The CDR3 covers 15 residues. Per germline, CDR1 SGHTA and CDR2 FQGTGA. Trimming stripped 2 bases from V and 0 bases from J, with 9 bases between. Study observations and caveats: Higher Inverse Simpson Index values in graft donor and pretransplant recipient predicted broader posttransplant TCR diversity. Cells were unsorted, so CD4 and CD8 contributions were not separated. After transplant, recipient diversity fell while pathologically expanded clonotypes grew through day 180. Few recipient clonotypes overlapped donors; over 95% were de novo at given depth.

Specimen: PBMCs, collected 180 days after allogeneic stem cell transplant. The chain links TRBV7-3 to TRBJ2-3; D is uncertain. The sequence derives from a male patient in his fifties or sixties who had an allogeneic stem cell transplant from an unrelated donor, so the T cells may come from the graft donor. Some clones in this sample may be carry-over from other donors' samples. CDR3 bases: TGTGCCAGCAGCTTAGTGGCAGTGAGCACAGATACGCAGTATTTT. Amino acid sequence: CASSLVAVSTDTQYF.